What follows are 4 T cell receptor beta chains derived from one specimen sequenced in a study of vaccination and CD4 T cells after COVID-19. Described treatment: roughly 11-day PBMC culture with coronavirus spike peptide pools or control peptides (ViraFEST assay). According to the study, CD4+ T cells from the unexposed donor were gathered ahead of the COVID-19 pandemic (2011-2018). The Oncomine TCR Beta short-read assay was applied to DNA of cultured CD4+ T cells. Via MiXCR, TCRdb re-called the PCR reads, giving one row per CDR3 protein. The sample gives roughly 5,000 distinct CDR3 sequences, 28% of which show up once; roughly a third is in the top ten. No antigens are known for them. Material: CD4+ T cells from blood, cultured in vitro. These receptors all come from a human donor in good health.

This clonotype has a handful of counts. This rearrangement joins TRBV10-3 to TRBJ1-1, with D maybe TRBD1 (5 bases). The CDR3 is 14 amino acids. V was pared by 6 bases and J by 5 bases, with 16 bases between. Germline CDR1 and CDR2: ENHRY and SYGVKD. The CDR3 loop is CAISLGLRGTEAFF. The CDR3 DNA reads as TGTGCCATCAGCCTGGGACTTCGAGGTACTGAAGCTTTCTTT.

In its sample, this clonotype ranks as medium-sized. This rearrangement joins TRBV15 to TRBJ1-1; a weak D match, TRBD1 (5 bases). The V and J ends lost 5 bases and 13 bases respectively, with 26 bases between them. The length of the CDR3 is 15 residues. In germline, CDR1 is LNHNV, CDR2 YYDKDF (reference sequence). Written as DNA, the CDR3 is TGTGCCACCAGCGTACGACAGTTAAGAGTAGGTGGTGGTTTCTTT. Its protein product is CATSVRQLRVGGGFF. The entire variable domain, with the rest obtained from reference TRBV15 and TRBJ1-1, is as follows: DAMVIQNPRYQVTQFGKPVTLSCSQTLNHNVMYWYQQKSSQAPKLLFHYYDKDFNNEADTPDNFQSRRPNTSFCFLDIRSPGLGDTAMYLCATSVRQLRVGGGFFGQGTRLTVV.

This sequence joins TRBV20-1 and TRBJ1-1; possibly TRBD1 for D (6 bases). The CDR3 runs 14 residues. The germline V and J ends were trimmed by 1 base and 0 bases, with 9 bases remaining between them. Germline CDR1 and CDR2: DFQATT and SNEGSKA (reference sequence). DNA for the CDR3: TGCAGTGCTAGAGGGGGGGCACTGAACACTGAAGCTTTCTTT. Translated: CSARGGALNTEAFF.

This clonotype was seen only a few times. The chain is built from TRBV11-2 and TRBJ2-5, with D unresolved. There are 14 residues in the CDR3. The V end lost 4 bases, the J end lost 8 bases, and 17 bases lay between the germline ends. Germline V gene lookup returns CDR1 SGHAT and CDR2 FQNNGV. In DNA form, the CDR3 reads TGTGCCAGCAGCTACGCCGGCCAGCTAGACACCCAGTACTTC. Protein product: CASSYAGQLDTQYF.